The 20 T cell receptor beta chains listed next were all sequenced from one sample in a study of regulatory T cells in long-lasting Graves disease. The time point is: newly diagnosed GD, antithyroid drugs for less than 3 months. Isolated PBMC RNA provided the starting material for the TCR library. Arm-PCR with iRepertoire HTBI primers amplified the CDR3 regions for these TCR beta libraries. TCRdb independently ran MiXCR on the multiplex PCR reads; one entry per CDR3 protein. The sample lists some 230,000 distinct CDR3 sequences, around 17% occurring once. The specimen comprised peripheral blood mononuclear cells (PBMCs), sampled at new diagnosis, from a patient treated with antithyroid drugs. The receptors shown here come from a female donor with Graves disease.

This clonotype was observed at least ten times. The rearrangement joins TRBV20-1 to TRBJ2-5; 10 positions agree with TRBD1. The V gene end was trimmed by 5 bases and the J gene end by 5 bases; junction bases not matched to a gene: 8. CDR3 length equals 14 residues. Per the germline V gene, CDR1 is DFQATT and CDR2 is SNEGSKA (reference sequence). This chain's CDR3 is CSAQTGGGGETQYF. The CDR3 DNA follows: TGCAGTGCTCAGACAGGGGGCGGGGGTGAGACCCAGTACTTC.

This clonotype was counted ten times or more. CDR3 in amino acids: CASSYDPREGTQYF. The CDR3 bases are TGTGCCAGCAGTTATGATCCGCGGGAAGGGACCCAGTACTTC. V is TRBV6-2 or TRBV6-3 and J is TRBJ2-5, with D possibly matching TRBD2 (6 bases). Trimming removed 3 bases at V and 7 bases at J, with 15 bases between. CDR1 MNHEY and CDR2 SVGEGT come from the germline V gene. The CDR3 loop spans 14 amino acids.

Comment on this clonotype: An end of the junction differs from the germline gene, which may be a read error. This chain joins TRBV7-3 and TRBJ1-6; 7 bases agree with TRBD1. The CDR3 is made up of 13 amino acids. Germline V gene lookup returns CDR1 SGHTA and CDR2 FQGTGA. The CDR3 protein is CAGSYRGGSPLHF. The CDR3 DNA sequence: TGTGCCGGCAGCTACAGGGGTGGCTCACCCCTCCACTTT. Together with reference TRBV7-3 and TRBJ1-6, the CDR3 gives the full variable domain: GAGVSQTPSNKVTEKGKYVELRCDPISGHTALYWYRQSLGQGPEFLIYFQGTGAADDSGLPNDRFFAVRPEGSVSTLKIQRTERGDSAVYLCAGSYRGGSPLHFGNGTRLTVT.

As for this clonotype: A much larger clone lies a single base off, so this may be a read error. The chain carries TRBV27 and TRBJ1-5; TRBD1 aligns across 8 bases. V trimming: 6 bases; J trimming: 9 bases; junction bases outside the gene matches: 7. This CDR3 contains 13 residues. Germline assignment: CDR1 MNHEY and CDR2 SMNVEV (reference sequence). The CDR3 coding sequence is TGTGCCAGCAGCCGCGACAGGGGTCGGCCCCAGCATTTT. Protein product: CASSRDRGRPQHF.

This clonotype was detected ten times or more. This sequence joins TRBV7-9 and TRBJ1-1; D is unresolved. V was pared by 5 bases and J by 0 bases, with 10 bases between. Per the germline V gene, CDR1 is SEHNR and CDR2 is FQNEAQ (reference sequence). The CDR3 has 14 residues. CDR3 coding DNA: TGTGCCAGCAGCCCCCGACGGATGAACACTGAAGCTTTCTTT. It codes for CASSPRRMNTEAFF.

The CDR3, as DNA: TGTGCCACCAGTGATTCTGTCAGGGGATACGGCTACACCTTC. Amino acids: CATSDSVRGYGYTF. This rearrangement joins TRBV24-1 to TRBJ1-2, with D perhaps TRBD1 (6 bases). This CDR3 comprises 14 residues. V lost 2 bases and J 8 bases, leaving 14 bases between the germline ends. CDR1 is KGHDR, CDR2 SFDVKD, per germline.

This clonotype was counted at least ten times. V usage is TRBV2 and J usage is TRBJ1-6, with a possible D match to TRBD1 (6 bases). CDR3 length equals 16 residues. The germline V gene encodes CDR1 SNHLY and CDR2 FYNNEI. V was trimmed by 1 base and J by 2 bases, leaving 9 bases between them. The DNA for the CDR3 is TGTGCCAGCAGTGAAGGCGGGGGCACCTATAATTCACCCCTCCACTTT. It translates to CASSEGGGTYNSPLHF.

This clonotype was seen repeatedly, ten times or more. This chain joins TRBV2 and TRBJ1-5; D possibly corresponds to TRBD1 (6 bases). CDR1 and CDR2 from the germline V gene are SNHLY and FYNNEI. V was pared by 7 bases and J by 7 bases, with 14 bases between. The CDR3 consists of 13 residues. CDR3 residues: CASTAGDGQPQHF. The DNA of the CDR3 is TGTGCCAGCACGGCAGGGGATGGGCAGCCCCAGCATTTT.

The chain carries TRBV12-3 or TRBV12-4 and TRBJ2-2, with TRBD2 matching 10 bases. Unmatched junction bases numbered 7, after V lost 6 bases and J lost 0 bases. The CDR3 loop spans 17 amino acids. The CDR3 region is CASRRTSGNPNTGELFF. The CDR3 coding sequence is TGTGCCAGCAGGCGTACTAGCGGGAATCCGAACACCGGGGAGCTGTTTTTT.

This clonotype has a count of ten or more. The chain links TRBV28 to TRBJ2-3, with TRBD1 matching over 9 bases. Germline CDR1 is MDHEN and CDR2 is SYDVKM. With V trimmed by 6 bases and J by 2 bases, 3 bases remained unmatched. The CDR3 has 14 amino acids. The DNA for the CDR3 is TGTGCCAGCAGCAGGACAGGGGTCACAGATACGCAGTATTTT. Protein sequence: CASSRTGVTDTQYF.

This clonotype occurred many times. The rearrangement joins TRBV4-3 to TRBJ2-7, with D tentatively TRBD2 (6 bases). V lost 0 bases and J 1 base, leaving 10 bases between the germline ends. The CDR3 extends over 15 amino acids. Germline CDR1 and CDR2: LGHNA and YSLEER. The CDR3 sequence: CASSQDMSGSYEQYF. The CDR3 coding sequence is TGCGCCAGCAGCCAAGATATGAGCGGGTCCTACGAGCAGTACTTC.

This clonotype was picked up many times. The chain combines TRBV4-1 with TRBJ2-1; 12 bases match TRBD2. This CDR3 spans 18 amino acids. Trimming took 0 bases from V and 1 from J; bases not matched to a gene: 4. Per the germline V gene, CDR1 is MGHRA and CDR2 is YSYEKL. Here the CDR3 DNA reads TGCGCCAGCAGCCAAGACCTGACTAGCGGGAGTTCCTACAATGAGCAGTTCTTC. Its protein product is CASSQDLTSGSSYNEQFF.

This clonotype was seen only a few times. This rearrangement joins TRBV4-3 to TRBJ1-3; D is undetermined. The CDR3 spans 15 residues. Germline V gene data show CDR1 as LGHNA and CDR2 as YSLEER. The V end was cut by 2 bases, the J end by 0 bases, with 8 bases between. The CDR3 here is CASSQRLSSGNTIYF. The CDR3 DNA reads TGCGCCAGCAGCCAACGTCTGAGCTCTGGAAACACCATATATTTT.

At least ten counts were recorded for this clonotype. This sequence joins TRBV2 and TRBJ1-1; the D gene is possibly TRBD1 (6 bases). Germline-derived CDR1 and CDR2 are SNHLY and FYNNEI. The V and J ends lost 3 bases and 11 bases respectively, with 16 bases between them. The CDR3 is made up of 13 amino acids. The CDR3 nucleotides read TGTGCCAGCAGTGAGCCCTCCTACAGGGATGCTTTCTTT. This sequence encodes CASSEPSYRDAFF.

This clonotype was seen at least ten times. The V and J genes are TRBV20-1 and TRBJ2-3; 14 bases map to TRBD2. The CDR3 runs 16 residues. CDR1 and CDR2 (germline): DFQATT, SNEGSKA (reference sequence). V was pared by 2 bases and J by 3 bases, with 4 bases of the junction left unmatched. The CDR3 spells CSARPTSGRDTDTQYF. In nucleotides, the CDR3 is TGCAGTGCTAGACCGACTAGCGGGAGGGATACAGATACGCAGTATTTT.

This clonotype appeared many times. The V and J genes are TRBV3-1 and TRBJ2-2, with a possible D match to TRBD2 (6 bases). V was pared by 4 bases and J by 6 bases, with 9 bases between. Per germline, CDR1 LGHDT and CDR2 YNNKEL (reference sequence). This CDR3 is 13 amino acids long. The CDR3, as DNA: TGTGCCAGCAGCCGAGGGGAGGCCGGGGAGCTGTTTTTT. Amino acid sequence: CASSRGEAGELFF.

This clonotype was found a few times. The CDR3 coding sequence is TGTGCCAGCAGTGAGTCTGCCAATACGGGGGATACGCAGTATTTT. Translation gives CASSESANTGDTQYF. The J gene is TRBJ2-3, the V gene TRBV6-4, with D possibly matching TRBD2 (5 bases). V was clipped by 3 bases and J by 6 bases, with 16 bases between them. CDR3 size: 15 residues. Germline values: CDR1 MRHNA, CDR2 SNTAGT.

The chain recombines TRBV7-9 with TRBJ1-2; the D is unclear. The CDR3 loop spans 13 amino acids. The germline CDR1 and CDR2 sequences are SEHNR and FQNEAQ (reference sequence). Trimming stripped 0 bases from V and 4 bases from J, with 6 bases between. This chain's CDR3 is CASSLAGPYGYTF. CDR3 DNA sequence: TGTGCCAGCAGCTTAGCCGGGCCCTATGGCTACACCTTC.

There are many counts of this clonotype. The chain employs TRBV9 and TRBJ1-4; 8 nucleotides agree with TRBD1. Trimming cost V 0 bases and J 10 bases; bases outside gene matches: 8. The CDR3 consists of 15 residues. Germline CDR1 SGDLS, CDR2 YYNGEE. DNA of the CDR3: TGTGCCAGCAGCGTAGAGCCGACAGGGGTAGGAAAACTGTTTTTT. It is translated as CASSVEPTGVGKLFF.

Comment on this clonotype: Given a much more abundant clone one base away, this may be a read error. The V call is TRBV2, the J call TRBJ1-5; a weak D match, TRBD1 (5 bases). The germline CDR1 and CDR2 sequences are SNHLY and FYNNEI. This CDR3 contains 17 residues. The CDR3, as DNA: TGTGCCAGCAGCCACGTAGGGACCCAGGCTAGCAATCAGCCCCGGCATTTT. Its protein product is CASSHVGTQASNQPRHF.